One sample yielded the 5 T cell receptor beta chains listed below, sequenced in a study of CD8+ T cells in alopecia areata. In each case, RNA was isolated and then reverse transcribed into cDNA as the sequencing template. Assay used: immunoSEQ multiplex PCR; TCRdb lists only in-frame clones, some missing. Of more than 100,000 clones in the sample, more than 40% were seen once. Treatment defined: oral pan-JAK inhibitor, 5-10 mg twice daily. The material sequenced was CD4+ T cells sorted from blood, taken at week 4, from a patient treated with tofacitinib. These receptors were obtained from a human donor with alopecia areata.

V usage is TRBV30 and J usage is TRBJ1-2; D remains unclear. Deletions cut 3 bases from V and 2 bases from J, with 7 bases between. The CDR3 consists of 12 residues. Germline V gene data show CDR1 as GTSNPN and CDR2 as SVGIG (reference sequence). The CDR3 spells CAWSYLNYGYTF. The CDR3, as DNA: TGTGCCTGGAGCTACCTCAACTATGGCTACACCTTC.

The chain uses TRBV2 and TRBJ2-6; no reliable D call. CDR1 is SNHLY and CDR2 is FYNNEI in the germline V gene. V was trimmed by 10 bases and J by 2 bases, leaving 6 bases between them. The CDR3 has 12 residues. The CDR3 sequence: CATGTGANVLTF. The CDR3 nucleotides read TGTGCCACCGGTACTGGGGCCAACGTCCTGACTTTC.

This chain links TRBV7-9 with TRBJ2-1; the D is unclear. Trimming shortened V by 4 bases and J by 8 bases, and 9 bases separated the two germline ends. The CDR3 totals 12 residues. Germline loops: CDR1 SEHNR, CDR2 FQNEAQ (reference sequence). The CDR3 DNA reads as TGTGCCAGCAGCTATGATAGGTATGAGCAGTTCTTC. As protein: CASSYDRYEQFF.

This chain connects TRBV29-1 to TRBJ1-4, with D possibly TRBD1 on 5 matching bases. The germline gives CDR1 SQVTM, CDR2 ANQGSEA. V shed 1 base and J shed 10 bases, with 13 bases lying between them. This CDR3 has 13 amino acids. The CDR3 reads CSVEVAYQGKLFF. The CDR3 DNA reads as TGCAGCGTTGAAGTCGCATACCAGGGAAAACTGTTTTTT.

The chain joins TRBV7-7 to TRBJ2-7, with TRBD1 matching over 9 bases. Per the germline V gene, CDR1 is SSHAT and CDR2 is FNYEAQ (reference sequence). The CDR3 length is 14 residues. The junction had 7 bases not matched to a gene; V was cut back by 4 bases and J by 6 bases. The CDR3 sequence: CASSSLQGASEQYF. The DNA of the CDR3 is TGTGCCAGCAGCTCTCTACAGGGGGCAAGCGAGCAGTACTTC.